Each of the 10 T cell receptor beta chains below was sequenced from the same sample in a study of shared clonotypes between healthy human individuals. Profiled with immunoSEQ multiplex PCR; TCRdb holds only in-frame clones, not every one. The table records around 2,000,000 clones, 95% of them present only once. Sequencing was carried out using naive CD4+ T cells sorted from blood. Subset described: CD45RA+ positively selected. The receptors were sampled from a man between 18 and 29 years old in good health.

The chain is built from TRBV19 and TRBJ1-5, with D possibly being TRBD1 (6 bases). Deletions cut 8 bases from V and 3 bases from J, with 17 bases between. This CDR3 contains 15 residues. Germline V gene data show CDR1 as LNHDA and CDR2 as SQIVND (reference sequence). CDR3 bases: TGTGCCAGTGACTACGGACAGAGAGACAATCAGCCCCAGCATTTT. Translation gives CASDYGQRDNQPQHF.

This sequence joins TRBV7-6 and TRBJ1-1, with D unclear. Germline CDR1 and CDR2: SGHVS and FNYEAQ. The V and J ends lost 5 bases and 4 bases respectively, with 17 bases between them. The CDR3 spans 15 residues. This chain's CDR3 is CASSHGAGKGTEAFF. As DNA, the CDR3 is TGTGCCAGCAGCCACGGCGCGGGTAAGGGCACTGAAGCTTTCTTT.

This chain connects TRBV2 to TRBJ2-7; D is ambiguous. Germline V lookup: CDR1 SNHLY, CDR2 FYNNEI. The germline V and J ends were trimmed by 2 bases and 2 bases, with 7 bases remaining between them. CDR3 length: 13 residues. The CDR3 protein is CASSESLPYEQYF. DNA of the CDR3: TGTGCCAGCAGTGAATCACTACCCTACGAGCAGTACTTC.

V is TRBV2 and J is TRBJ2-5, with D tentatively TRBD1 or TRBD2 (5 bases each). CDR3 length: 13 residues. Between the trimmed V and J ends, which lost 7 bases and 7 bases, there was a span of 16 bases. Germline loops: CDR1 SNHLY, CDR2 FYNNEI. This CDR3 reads CASNRDPLGTQYF. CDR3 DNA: TGTGCCAGCAACCGGGACCCGCTGGGGACCCAGTACTTC.

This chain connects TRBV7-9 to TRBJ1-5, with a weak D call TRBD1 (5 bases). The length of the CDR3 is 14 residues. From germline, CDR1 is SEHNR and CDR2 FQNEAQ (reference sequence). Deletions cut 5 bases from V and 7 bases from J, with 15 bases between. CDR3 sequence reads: CASSQKGAGQPQHF. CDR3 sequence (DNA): TGTGCCAGCAGCCAGAAAGGGGCAGGGCAGCCCCAGCATTTT.

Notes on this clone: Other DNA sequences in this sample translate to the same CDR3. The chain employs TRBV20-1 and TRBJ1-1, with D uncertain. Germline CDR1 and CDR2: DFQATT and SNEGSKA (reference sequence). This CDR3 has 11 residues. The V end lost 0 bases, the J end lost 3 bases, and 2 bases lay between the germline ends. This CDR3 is CSAREDTEAFF. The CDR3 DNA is TGCAGTGCTAGAGAGGACACTGAAGCTTTCTTT.

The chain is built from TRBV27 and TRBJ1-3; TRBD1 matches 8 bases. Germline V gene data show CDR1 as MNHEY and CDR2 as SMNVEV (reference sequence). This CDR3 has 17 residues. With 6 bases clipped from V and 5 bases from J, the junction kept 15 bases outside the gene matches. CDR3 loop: CASSRDPRPGGRNTIYF. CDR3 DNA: TGTGCCAGCAGCCGAGACCCTCGTCCAGGGGGCAGAAACACCATATATTTT.

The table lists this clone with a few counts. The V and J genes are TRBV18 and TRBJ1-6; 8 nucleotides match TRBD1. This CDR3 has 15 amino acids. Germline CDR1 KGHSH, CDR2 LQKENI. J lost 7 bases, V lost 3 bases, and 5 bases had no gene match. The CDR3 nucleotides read TGTGCCAGCTCACCGGAGGACAGGGTAAATTCACCCCTCCACTTT. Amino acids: CASSPEDRVNSPLHF.

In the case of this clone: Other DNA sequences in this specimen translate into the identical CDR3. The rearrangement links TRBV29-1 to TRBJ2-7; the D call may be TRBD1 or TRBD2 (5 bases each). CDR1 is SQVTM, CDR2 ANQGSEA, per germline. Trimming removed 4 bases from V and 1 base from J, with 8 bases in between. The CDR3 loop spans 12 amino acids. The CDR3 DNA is TGCAGCGTTGGGGACGGATCCTACGAGCAGTACTTC. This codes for CSVGDGSYEQYF.

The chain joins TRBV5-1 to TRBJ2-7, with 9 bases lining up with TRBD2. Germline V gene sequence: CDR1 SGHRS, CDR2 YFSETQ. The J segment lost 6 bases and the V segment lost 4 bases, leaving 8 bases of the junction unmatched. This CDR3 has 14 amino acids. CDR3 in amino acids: CASSPGVAGAEQYF. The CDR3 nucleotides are TGCGCCAGCAGCCCCGGAGTAGCGGGAGCCGAGCAGTACTTC. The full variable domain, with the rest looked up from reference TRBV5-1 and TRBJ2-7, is KAGVTQTPRYLIKTRGQQVTLSCSPISGHRSVSWYQQTPGQGLQFLFEYFSETQRNKGNFPGRFSGRQFSNSRSEMNVSTLELGDSALYLCASSPGVAGAEQYFGPGTRLTVT.